What follows describes a single T cell receptor beta chain. Its antigen is not identified. These data originate in a study of shared clonotypes between healthy human individuals. Study findings and constraints: Large sequencing depth failed to make sorted-subset sequencing complete, rarefaction showed.

CDR3 length: 15 residues. The germline V gene has CDR1 SSHAT and CDR2 FNYEAQ (reference sequence). The V gene end was trimmed by 1 base and the J gene end by 6 bases; junction bases not matched to a gene: 6. Investigators spread the genomic DNA of each subset evenly over several immunoSEQ plates. Only in-frame clones appear in the TCRdb table, and some are missing; sequencing was by immunoSEQ multiplex PCR. The repertoire holds some 660,000 clones, roughly 73% seen once, with 1.5% to 2% in the top ten. Donation came from healthy HIV-negative adults that had no recent acute infections or vaccinations. Adult Caucasians living in Nashville, Tennessee made up all of the donors.

The sequence came from a woman between 25 and 40 years old in good health. The sample comprised memory CD4+ T cells sorted from blood. Indicated subset: CD45RA-negative fraction. The chain uses TRBV7-7 and TRBJ2-1, with 7 bases aligning to TRBD1. This chain's CDR3 is CASSLGQGWVNEQFF. CDR3 in DNA: TGTGCCAGCAGCTTAGGACAGGGATGGGTCAATGAGCAGTTCTTC.